What follows are 15 T cell receptor beta chains derived from one specimen sequenced in a study of CD8+ T cells in alopecia areata. Reverse transcription of extracted RNA yielded cDNA, which provided the sequencing template. Profiled with immunoSEQ multiplex PCR; TCRdb holds only in-frame clones, not every one. The sample lists about 160,000 clones, 65% seen once, with 0.75% to 0.95% in the top ten. Stated treatment: oral pan-JAK inhibitor, 5-10 mg twice daily. The sequencing used CD4+ T cells sorted from blood, collected at week 4, from a patient treated with tofacitinib. These receptors were collected from a human donor with alopecia areata.

In regard to this clone: The sample has other DNA sequences that encode this CDR3 too. This rearrangement joins TRBV29-1 to TRBJ1-2; no definite D call. CDR1 is SQVTM and CDR2 is ANQGSEA in the germline V gene. This CDR3 has 10 amino acids. V lost 3 bases, J lost 7 bases, and 6 bases lay in between. The CDR3 spells CSVDLSGYTF. CDR3 DNA sequence: TGCAGCGTTGATTTAAGTGGCTACACCTTC.

The chain couples TRBV11-2 to TRBJ2-7; 10 positions agree with TRBD2. The CDR3 loop spans 17 amino acids. Germline V gene lookup returns CDR1 SGHAT and CDR2 FQNNGV. The ends lost 1 base at V and 2 bases at J; junction bases unmatched: 8. CDR3 coding DNA: TGTGCCAGCAGCTTAGTTCCACTAGCGGGGCAAACCTACGAGCAGTACTTC. Protein product: CASSLVPLAGQTYEQYF.

The CDR3 spells CASSQETVKNYGYTF. In nucleotides, the CDR3 is TGCGCCAGCAGCCAAGAGACAGTTAAGAACTATGGCTACACCTTC. The chain couples TRBV4-1 to TRBJ1-2, with D perhaps TRBD1 (5 bases). The V and J ends lost 0 bases and 2 bases respectively, with 10 bases between them. The CDR3 extends over 15 amino acids. From germline, CDR1 is MGHRA and CDR2 YSYEKL.

The rearrangement joins TRBV5-6 to TRBJ1-1; 8 nucleotides line up with TRBD1. Germline V gene sequence: CDR1 SGHDT, CDR2 YYEEEE. There are 13 residues in the CDR3. With V trimmed by 9 bases and J by 0 bases, 4 bases remained unmatched. The CDR3 region has the DNA TGTGCCACTTCACAGGGGGTGAACACTGAAGCTTTCTTT. This encodes CATSQGVNTEAFF. Full variable domain (rest looked up from reference TRBV5-6 and TRBJ1-1): DAGVTQSPTHLIKTRGQQVTLRCSPKSGHDTVSWYQQALGQGPQFIFQYYEEEERQRGNFPDRFSGHQFPNYSSELNVNALLLGDSALYLCATSQGVNTEAFFGQGTRLTVV.

The chain recombines TRBV7-2 with TRBJ2-3, with TRBD2 as a possible D gene (6 bases). This CDR3 is built from 14 residues. V was cut by 0 bases and J by 4 bases, with 8 bases left in between. The germline V gene has CDR1 SGHTA and CDR2 FQGNSA. The CDR3 DNA reads as TGTGCCAGCAGCTTAGCAGGGACTGCAGATACGCAGTATTTT. Protein: CASSLAGTADTQYF.

V gene TRBV4-1 combines with J gene TRBJ2-3; D tentatively fits TRBD1 or TRBD2 (5 bases each). Germline CDR1 and CDR2: MGHRA and YSYEKL. V lost 0 bases to trimming and J lost 1 base, with 14 bases between them. The CDR3 contains 17 residues. The CDR3 DNA is TGCGCCAGCAGCCAAGATTGGCGGCAGGGAGGCACAGATACGCAGTATTTT. Encoded protein: CASSQDWRQGGTDTQYF.

This clone showed up just a few times. The chain joins TRBV19 to TRBJ1-6, with no clear D. The CDR3 has 12 amino acids. In germline, CDR1 is LNHDA, CDR2 SQIVND (reference sequence). The V gene lost 6 bases and the J gene lost 19 bases, with 19 bases spanning the gap. The CDR3 sequence: CASRTLGGPSHF. The CDR3 DNA reads as TGTGCCAGTAGGACCCTGGGAGGGCCGTCACACTTT.

The CDR3 DNA is TGCAGCGTCGACAAGACAGGCATGAACACTGAAGCTTTCTTT. Translation: CSVDKTGMNTEAFF. This chain connects TRBV29-1 to TRBJ1-1, with D tentatively TRBD1 (6 bases). V lost 6 bases to trimming and J lost 0 bases, with 14 bases between them. The CDR3 runs to 14 residues. From germline, CDR1 is SQVTM and CDR2 ANQGSEA.

This clone is categorized as medium-sized. V gene TRBV4-3 combines with J gene TRBJ2-2; perhaps D is TRBD1 or TRBD2 (7 bases each). There are 18 residues in the CDR3. Germline V gene lookup returns CDR1 LGHNA and CDR2 YSLEER. V was cut by 3 bases and J by 4 bases, with 21 bases left in between. The DNA for the CDR3 is TGCGCCAGCAGCCACGCATTAGCGGGCAGGGGGGGCACCGGGGAGCTGTTTTTT. Encoded protein: CASSHALAGRGGTGELFF.

The V and J genes are TRBV29-1 and TRBJ1-2; 12 positions match TRBD1. Germline CDR1 and CDR2: SQVTM and ANQGSEA. V shed 4 bases, J shed 8 bases, and the junction held 11 bases outside the gene matches. The CDR3 extends over 15 amino acids. As DNA, the CDR3 is TGCAGCGTTGGCCTCGGAGGGACAGGGGGCGCGGGCTACACCTTC. It codes for CSVGLGGTGGAGYTF.

The rearrangement uses TRBV5-6 and TRBJ2-1; D may be TRBD1 or TRBD2 (6 bases each). Trimming took 7 bases from V and 0 from J, leaving 14 bases between them. Germline V gives CDR1 SGHDT, CDR2 YYEEEE. The CDR3 totals 15 residues. Here the CDR3 DNA reads TGTGCCAGCCTCCGAGGGGGGAGCTCCTACAATGAGCAGTTCTTC. It codes for CASLRGGSSYNEQFF.

This clone was seen a handful of times. J is TRBJ1-2 and V is TRBV29-1, with TRBD1 matching over 8 bases. V dropped 7 bases and J dropped 5; count of bases not matched to a gene: 9. The CDR3 covers 13 residues. Germline CDR1 reads SQVTM; CDR2 reads ANQGSEA. Here the CDR3 reads CSAGGQGRYGYTF. The CDR3 nucleotides are TGCAGCGCTGGTGGACAGGGTCGGTATGGCTACACCTTC.

This chain connects TRBV10-3 to TRBJ2-7; 8 bases line up with TRBD1. CDR3 length: 14 residues. Losses at the gene ends were 4 bases for V and 5 bases for J; bases not matched to a gene: 7. The germline gives CDR1 ENHRY, CDR2 SYGVKD. The CDR3 loop is CAISGTGFDDEQYF. The CDR3 DNA follows: TGTGCCATCAGTGGGACAGGGTTTGACGACGAGCAGTACTTC.

The CDR3, as DNA: TGCGCCAGCAGCCAACCCCTGCTAGAGGCGCAGTATTTT. This encodes CASSQPLLEAQYF. The chain recombines TRBV4-1 with TRBJ2-3; D remains unclear. Germline loops: CDR1 MGHRA, CDR2 YSYEKL. This CDR3 comprises 13 residues. Trimming pared 2 bases from V and 10 bases from J, leaving 13 bases between.

This chain uses TRBV6-5 with TRBJ2-7; 9 bases are a match to TRBD1. CDR1 is MNHEY and CDR2 is SVGAGI in the germline V gene. The CDR3 consists of 14 residues. Germline trimming cut 2 bases from V and 5 bases from J; bases unmatched to any gene: 4. CDR3: CASSYTGGSDEQYF. The CDR3 DNA reads as TGTGCCAGCAGTTACACAGGGGGCAGCGACGAGCAGTACTTC.